The T cell receptor (beta chain) described here comes from a study of response to subunit inactivated influenza vaccine. The CDR3 runs to 16 residues. V gave up 6 bases and J gave up 2 bases, with 23 bases separating them. CDR1 and CDR2 from the germline V gene are DFQATT and SNEGSKA (reference sequence). TCRdb reprocessed the RT-PCR reads via MiXCR and lists one record per CDR3 protein. This table holds about 530,000 distinct CDR3 sequences, over 10% found once. Study results and caveats: Authors suggested few new T cells are recruited by each seasonal influenza vaccination.

The sample holds a few counts of this clonotype. No antigen is known for it. The receptor was isolated from a man between 50 and 59 years old who received an inactivated influenza vaccine. Sequencing was performed on PBMCs from blood, taken more than 35 days after vaccination. The V call is TRBV20-1, the J call TRBJ2-7; D is ambiguous. This CDR3 reads CSARWLTAPNPYEQYF. In DNA, the CDR3 is TGCAGTGCCAGGTGGTTGACCGCGCCCAATCCCTACGAGCAGTACTTC.